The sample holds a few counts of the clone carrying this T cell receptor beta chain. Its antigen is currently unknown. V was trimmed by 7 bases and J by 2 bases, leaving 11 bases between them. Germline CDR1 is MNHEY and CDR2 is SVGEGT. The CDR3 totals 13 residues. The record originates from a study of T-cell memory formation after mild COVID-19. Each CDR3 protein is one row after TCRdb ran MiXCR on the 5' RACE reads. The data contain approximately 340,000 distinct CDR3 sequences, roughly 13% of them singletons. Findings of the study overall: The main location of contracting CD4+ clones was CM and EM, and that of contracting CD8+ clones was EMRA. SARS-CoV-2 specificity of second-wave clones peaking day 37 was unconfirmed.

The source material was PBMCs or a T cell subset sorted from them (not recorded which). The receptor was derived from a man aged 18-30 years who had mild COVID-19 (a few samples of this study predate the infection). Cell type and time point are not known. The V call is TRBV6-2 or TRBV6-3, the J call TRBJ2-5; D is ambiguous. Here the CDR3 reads CASTPLEQETQYF. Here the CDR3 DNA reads TGTGCCAGCACCCCTTTGGAACAAGAGACCCAGTACTTC.